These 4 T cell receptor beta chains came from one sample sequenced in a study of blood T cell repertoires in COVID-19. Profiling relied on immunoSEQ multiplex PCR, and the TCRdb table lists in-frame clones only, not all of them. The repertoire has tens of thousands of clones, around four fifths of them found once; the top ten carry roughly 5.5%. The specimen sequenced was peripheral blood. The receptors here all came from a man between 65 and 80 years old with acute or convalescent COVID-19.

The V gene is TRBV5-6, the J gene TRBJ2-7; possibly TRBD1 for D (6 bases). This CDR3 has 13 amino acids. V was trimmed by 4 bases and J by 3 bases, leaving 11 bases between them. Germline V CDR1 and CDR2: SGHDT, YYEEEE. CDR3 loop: CASSPRDNYEQYF. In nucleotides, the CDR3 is TGTGCCAGCAGCCCACGGGACAACTACGAGCAGTACTTC.

CDR3 sequence: CASSYTGTGNTIYF. The CDR3 coding sequence is TGCGCCAGCAGCTACACAGGGACCGGAAACACCATATATTTT. This chain uses TRBV5-1 with TRBJ1-3, with D possibly TRBD1 on 6 matching bases. The CDR3 is 14 amino acids. V was cut by 3 bases and J by 4 bases, with 11 bases left in between. Germline-derived CDR1 and CDR2 are SGHRS and YFSETQ. Full variable domain (missing parts from reference TRBV5-1 and TRBJ1-3): KAGVTQTPRYLIKTRGQQVTLSCSPISGHRSVSWYQQTPGQGLQFLFEYFSETQRNKGNFPGRFSGRQFSNSRSEMNVSTLELGDSALYLCASSYTGTGNTIYFGEGSWLTVV.

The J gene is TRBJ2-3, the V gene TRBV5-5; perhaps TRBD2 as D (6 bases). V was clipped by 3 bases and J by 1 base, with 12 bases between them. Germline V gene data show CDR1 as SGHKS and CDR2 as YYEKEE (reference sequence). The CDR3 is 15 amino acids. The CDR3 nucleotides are TGTGCCAGCAGCTCCCCCGGGGGAGGCACAGATACGCAGTATTTT. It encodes CASSSPGGGTDTQYF.

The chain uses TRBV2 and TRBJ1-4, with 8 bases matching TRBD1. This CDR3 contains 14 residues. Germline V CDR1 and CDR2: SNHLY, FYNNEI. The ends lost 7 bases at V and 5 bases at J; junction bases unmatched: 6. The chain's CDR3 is CASTKGTGNEKLFF. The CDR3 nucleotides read TGTGCCAGCACGAAGGGGACAGGAAATGAAAAACTGTTTTTT. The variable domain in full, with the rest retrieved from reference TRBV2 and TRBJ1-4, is EPEVTQTPSHQVTQMGQEVILRCVPISNHLYFYWYRQILGQKVEFLVSFYNNEISEKSEIFDDQFSVERPDGSNFTLKIRSTKLEDSAMYFCASTKGTGNEKLFFGSGTQLSVL.